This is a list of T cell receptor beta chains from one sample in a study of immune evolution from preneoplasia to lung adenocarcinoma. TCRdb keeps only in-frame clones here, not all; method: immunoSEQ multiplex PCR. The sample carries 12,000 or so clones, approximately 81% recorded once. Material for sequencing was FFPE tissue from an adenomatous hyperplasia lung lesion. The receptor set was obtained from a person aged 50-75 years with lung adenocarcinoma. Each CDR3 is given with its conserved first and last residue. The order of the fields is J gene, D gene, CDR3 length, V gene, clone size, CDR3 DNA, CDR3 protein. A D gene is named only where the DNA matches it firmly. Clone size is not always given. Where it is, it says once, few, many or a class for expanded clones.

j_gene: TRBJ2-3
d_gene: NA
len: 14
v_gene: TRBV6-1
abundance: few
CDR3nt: TGTGCCAGCAATACGCGGGACAGCACAGATACGCAGTATTTT
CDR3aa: CASNTRDSTDTQYF

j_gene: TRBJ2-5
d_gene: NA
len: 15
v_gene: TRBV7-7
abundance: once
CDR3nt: TGTGCCAGCAGCTTAGGAGCAGTAGCCCAAGAGACCCAGTACTTC
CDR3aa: CASSLGAVAQETQYF

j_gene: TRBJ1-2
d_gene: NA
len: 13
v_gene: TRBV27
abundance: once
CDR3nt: TGTGCCAGCAGGCCTAGGGGGGATTACGGCTACACCTTC
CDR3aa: CASRPRGDYGYTF

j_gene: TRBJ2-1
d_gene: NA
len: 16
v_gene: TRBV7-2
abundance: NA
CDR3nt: TGTGCCAGCAGCTTAGTGGGCGACCCCTCCTACAATGAGCAGTTCTTC
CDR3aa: CASSLVGDPSYNEQFF

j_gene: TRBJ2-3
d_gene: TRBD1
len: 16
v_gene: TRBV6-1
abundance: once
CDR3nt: TGTGCCAGCAGTGGCGAGTGGACAGGAGGCACAGATACGCAGTATTTT
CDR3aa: CASSGEWTGGTDTQYF

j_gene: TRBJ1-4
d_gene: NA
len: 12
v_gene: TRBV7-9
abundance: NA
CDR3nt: TGTGCCAGCAGGGAGGATAATGAAAAACTGTTTTTT
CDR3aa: CASREDNEKLFF

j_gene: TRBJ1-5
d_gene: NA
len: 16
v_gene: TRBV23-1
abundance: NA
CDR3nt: TGCGCCAGGAAGAGGGGCGCCCCAGCTACTAATCAGCCCCAGCATTTT
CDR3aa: CARKRGAPATNQPQHF

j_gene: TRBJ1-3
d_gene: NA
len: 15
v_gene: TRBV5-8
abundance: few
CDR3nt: TGTGCCAGCAGCCACCCGGGACCGATCGGAAACACCATATATTTT
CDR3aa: CASSHPGPIGNTIYF

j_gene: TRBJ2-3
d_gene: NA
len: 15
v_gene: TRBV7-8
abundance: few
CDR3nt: TGTGCCAGCAGCTTAGCGGGAGTGAGTCCAGATACGCAGTATTTT
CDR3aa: CASSLAGVSPDTQYF

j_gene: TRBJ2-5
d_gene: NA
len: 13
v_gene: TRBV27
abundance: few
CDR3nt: TGTGCCAGCAGTTTATCCGCTCGAGAGACCCAGTACTTC
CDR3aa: CASSLSARETQYF

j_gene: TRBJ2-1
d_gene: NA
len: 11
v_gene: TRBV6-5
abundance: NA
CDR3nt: TGTGCCAGCACCCAGTACAATGAGCAGTTCTTC
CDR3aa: CASTQYNEQFF

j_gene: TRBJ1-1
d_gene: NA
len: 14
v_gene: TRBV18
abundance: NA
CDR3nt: TGTGCCAGCTCACCAAGACAGGTGGGGACTGAAGCTTTCTTT
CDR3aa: CASSPRQVGTEAFF

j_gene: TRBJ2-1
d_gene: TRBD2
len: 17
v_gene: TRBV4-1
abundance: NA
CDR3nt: TGCGCCAGCAGCCAAAGGGCGGGACTAGGAGCAGACAATGAGCAGTTCTTC
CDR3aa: CASSQRAGLGADNEQFF

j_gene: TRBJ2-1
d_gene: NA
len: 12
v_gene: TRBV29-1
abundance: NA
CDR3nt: TGCAGCGTTGACCGGACCTACAATGAGCAGTTCTTC
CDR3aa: CSVDRTYNEQFF

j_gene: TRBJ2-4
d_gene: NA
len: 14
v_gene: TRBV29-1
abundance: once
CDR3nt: TGCAGCGTTGATGAGGGTCTAGCCAAAAACATTCAGTACTTC
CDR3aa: CSVDEGLAKNIQYF

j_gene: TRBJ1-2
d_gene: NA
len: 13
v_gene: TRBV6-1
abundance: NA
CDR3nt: TGTGCCAGCAGTGCCTCTGGAATTGGTTCCCCCACCTTC
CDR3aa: CASSASGIGSPTF

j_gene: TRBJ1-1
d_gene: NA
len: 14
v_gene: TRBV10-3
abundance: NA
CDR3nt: TGTGCCATCGGCCCAAAGTACATGAACACTGAAGCTTTCTTT
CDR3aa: CAIGPKYMNTEAFF

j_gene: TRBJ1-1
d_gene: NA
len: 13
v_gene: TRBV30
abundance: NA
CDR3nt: TGTGCCTGGAGTGGACAGATCGACACTGAAGCTTTCTTT
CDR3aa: CAWSGQIDTEAFF

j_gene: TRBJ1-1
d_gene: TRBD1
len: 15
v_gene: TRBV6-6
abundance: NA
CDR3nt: TGTGCCAGCAGTTACGGGGACAGGGTGAACACTGAAGCTTTCTTT
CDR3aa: CASSYGDRVNTEAFF

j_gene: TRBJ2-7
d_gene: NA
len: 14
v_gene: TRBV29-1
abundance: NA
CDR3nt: TGCAGCGTTGTTCGCCTAGAGCGCTCCTACGAGCAGTACTTC
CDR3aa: CSVVRLERSYEQYF

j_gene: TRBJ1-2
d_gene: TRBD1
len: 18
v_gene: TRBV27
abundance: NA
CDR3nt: TGTGCCAGCAGTTCCGGACAGGGGGCGCCTGTCGCTAACTATGGCTACACCTTC
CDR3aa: CASSSGQGAPVANYGYTF

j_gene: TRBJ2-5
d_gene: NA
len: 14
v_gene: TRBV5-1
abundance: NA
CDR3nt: TGCGCCAGCAGCTTTGGGGCAGACCAAGGGGCCCAGTACTTC
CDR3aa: CASSFGADQGAQYF

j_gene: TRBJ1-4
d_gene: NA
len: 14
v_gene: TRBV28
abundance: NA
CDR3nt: TGTGCCAGCAGAATGGGCACTCCACGTGAAAAACTGTTTTTT
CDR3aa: CASRMGTPREKLFF

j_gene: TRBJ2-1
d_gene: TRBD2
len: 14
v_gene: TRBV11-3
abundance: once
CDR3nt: TGTGCCAGCAGCTTAGTGACTAGCGAGGGGGAGCAGTTCTTC
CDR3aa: CASSLVTSEGEQFF

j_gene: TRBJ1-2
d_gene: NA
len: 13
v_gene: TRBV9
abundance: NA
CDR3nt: TGTGCCAGCAGCGTATCAGGTTCCTATGGCTACACCTTC
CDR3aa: CASSVSGSYGYTF

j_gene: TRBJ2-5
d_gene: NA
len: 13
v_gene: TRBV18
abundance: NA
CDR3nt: TGTGCCAGCTCACCAGGATATCAAGAGACCCAGTACTTC
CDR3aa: CASSPGYQETQYF

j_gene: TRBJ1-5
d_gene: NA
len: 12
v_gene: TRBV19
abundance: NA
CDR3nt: TGTGCCAGTAGTACAGGTGGTCAGCCCCAGCATTTT
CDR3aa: CASSTGGQPQHF

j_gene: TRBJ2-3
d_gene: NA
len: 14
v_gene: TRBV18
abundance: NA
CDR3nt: TGTGCCAGCTCAACTACAGGGAACTGGGATACGCAGTATTTT
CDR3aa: CASSTTGNWDTQYF

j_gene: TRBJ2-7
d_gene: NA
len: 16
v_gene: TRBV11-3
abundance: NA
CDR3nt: TGTGCCAGCAGCTTAGAAACAGGTTTCGGGGTCTACGAGCAGTACTTC
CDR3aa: CASSLETGFGVYEQYF

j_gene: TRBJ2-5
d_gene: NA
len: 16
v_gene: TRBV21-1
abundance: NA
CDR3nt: TGTGCCAGCAGCAAATCCCATACCGTGTGGACTCGGACCCAGTACTTC
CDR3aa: CASSKSHTVWTRTQYF

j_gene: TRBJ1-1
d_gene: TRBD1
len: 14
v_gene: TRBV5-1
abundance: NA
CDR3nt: TGCGCCAGCAGCTTGGTTTTGGGACAGCCTGAAGCTTTCTTT
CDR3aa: CASSLVLGQPEAFF

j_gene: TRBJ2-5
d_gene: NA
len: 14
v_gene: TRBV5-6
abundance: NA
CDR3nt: TGTGCCAGCAGCCAGGACCCGGCCGGTGAGACCCAGTACTTC
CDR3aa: CASSQDPAGETQYF

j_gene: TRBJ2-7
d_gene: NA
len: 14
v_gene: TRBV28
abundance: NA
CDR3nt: TGTGCCAGCAGTTTATTCCAGGGGACTCCCGAGCAGTACTTC
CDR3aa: CASSLFQGTPEQYF

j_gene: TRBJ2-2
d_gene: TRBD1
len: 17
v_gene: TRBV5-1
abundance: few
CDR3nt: TGCGCCAGCAGCTGGTCACCGGGACAGGGGTCCACCGGGGAGCTGTTTTTT
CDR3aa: CASSWSPGQGSTGELFF

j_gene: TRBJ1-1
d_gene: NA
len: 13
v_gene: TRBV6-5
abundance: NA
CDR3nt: TGTGCCAGCAGTGAGACAGTAAACACTGAAGCTTTCTTT
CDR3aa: CASSETVNTEAFF

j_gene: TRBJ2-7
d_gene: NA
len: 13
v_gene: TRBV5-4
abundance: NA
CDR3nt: TGTGCCAGCAGCTTCTACAGGGGAGGCGAGCAGTACTTC
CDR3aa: CASSFYRGGEQYF

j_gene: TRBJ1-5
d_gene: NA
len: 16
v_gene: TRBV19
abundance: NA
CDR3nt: TGTGCCAGTAGTTTCAGACCAGGGTACAGCAATCAGCCCCAGCATTTT
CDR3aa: CASSFRPGYSNQPQHF

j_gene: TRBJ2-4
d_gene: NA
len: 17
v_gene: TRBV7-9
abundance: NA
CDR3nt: TGTGCCAGCAGCTTATATCCGTGGCACATAGCCAAAAACATTCAGTACTTC
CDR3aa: CASSLYPWHIAKNIQYF

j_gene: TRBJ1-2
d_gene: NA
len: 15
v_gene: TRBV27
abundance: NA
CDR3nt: TGTGCCAGCAGTTTATCGATGACAACGGGATATGGCTACACCTTC
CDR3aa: CASSLSMTTGYGYTF

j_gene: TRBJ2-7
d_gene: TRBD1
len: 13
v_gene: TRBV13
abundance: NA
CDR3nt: TGTGCCAGCAGCCGGAACAGGGGGGAAGGGCAGTACTTC
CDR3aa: CASSRNRGEGQYF

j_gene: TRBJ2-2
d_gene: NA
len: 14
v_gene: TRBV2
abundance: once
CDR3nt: TGTGCCAGCAGTGAGGGCCAGCTCACCGGGGAGCTGTTTTTT
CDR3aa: CASSEGQLTGELFF

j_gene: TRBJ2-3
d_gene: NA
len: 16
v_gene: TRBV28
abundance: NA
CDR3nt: TGTGCCAGCAGTTTTTCAGGGACCCTCAGCACAGATACGCAGTATTTT
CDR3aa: CASSFSGTLSTDTQYF

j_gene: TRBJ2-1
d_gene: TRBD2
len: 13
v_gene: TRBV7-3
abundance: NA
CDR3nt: TGTGCCAGCAGCTCCCTAGCGGGAGTTGAGCAGTTCTTC
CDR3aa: CASSSLAGVEQFF

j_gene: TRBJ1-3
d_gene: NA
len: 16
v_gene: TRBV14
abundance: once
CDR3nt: TGTGCCAGCAGCCAAGATTCGGGGTTTTCTGGAAACACCATATATTTT
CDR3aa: CASSQDSGFSGNTIYF

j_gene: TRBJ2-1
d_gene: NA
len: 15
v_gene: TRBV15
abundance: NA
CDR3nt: TGTGCCACCAGCCCCGAAGGAGGGAGAAGCGATGAGCAGTTCTTC
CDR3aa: CATSPEGGRSDEQFF

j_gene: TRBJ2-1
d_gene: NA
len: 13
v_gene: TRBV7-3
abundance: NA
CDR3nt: TGTGCCAGCAGCTTGGGGAGTCAGAATGAGCAGTTCTTC
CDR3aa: CASSLGSQNEQFF

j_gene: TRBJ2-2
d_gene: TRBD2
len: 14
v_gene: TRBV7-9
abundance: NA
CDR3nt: TGTGCCAGCAGTCTAGCGGGAAGAAACGGGGAGCTGTTTTTT
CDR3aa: CASSLAGRNGELFF

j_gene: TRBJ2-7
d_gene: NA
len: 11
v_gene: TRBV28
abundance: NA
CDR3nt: TGTACCAGCAGTACATACTACGAGCAGTACTTC
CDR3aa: CTSSTYYEQYF

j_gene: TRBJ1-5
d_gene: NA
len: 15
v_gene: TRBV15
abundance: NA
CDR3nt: TGTGCCACCAGCAGCGATACAGGGAACAATCAGCCCCAGCATTTT
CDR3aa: CATSSDTGNNQPQHF

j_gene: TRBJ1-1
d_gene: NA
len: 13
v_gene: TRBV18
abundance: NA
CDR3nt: TGTGCCAGCTACGCTCGCAGGGACACTGAAGCTTTCTTT
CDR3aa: CASYARRDTEAFF

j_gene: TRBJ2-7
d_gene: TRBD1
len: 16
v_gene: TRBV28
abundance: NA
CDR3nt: TGTGCCAGCAGACCTCGAGGGACAGGGATTCCTTACGAGCAGTACTTC
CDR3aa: CASRPRGTGIPYEQYF

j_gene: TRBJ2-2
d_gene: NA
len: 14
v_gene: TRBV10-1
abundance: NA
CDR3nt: TGCGCCAGCAGTGAGTATCCAGGGGCCGGGGAGCTGTTTTTT
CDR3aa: CASSEYPGAGELFF

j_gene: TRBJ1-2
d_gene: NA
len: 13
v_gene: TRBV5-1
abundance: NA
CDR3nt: TGCGCCAGCAGCCCGGACGGGAACTATGGCTACACCTTC
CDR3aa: CASSPDGNYGYTF

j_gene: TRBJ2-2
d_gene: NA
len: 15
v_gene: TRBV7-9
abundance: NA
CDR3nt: TGTGCCAGCAGCTTCTCTAGCTTAAACACCGGGGAGCTGTTTTTT
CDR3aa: CASSFSSLNTGELFF

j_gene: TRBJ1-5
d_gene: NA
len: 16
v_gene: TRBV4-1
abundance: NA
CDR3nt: TGCGCCAGCAGCCAAGTGGCAGGGATGAGCAATCAGCCCCAGCATTTT
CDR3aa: CASSQVAGMSNQPQHF

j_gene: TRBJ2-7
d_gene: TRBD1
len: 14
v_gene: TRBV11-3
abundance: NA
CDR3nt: TGTGCCAGCAGCTTACTCGGACAGGATGACGAGCAGTACTTC
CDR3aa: CASSLLGQDDEQYF

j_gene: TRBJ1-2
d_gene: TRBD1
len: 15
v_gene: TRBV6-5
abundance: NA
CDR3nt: TGTGCCAGCAGTTACCGTGGGACAGGAGCCACTGGCTACACCTTC
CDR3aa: CASSYRGTGATGYTF

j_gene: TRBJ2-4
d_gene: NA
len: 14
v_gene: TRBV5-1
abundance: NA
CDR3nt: TGCGCCAGCAGCTCCGACGGCCATGGCGGCATTCAGTACTTC
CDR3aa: CASSSDGHGGIQYF

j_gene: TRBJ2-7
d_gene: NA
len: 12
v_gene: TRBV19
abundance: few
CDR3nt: TGTGCCAGTAGTAGGGGGGAGTACGAGCAGTACTTC
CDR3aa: CASSRGEYEQYF